The entry below gives a single TCR beta chain sequence along with its context. What it recognizes is unknown. The entry originates in a study of T cells in localized non-small cell lung cancer. General study findings and limits: The study detected a median roughly 61 of the top 100 tumor clones in adjacent lung. Longer survival (overall) was linked to higher T cell density in blood.

The protocol was immunoSEQ multiplex PCR, while the TCRdb copy is restricted to in-frame clones and leaves out a portion. This table holds over 50,000 clones, approximately 83% found once. V was shortened by 2 bases and J by 7 bases, with 2 bases between the two germline ends. CDR1 and CDR2 (germline): MNHEY, SVGAGI. This CDR3 has 11 amino acids. The origin of this receptor is a man aged 40 to 70 with stage III lung adenocarcinoma. Here the sequenced sample was peripheral blood mononuclear cells, taken before any cancer treatment. This chain links TRBV6-5 with TRBJ1-4; D gene ambiguous. CDR3 DNA: TGTGCCAGCAGTTACGGTGAAAAACTGTTTTTT. The encoded protein is CASSYGEKLFF.